Detailed here is one T cell receptor (beta chain). Its antigen is not known. UMIs incorporating a 6-nucleotide sample barcode were appended by means of template switching. One entry per CDR3 protein, without DNA, is what TCRdb gives after re-calling the 5' RACE reads. The sample table includes some 400,000 distinct CDR3 sequences. The data are from a study of monozygotic twins with inflammatory bowel disease. Study-level results: The results supported no single strong signal or clonotype associated with IBD.

Germline V lookup: CDR1 SGHNT, CDR2 YYREEE (reference sequence). There are 16 residues in the CDR3. The chain carries TRBV5-4 and TRBJ2-7; the D call of TRBD2 rests on TCRdb alone, since no DNA is present to check it. The clonotype comes from a human donor with ulcerative colitis or Crohn's disease, or a healthy co-twin of an affected twin (not recorded which). The source material was blood. CDR3 amino acids: CASSSNPSGQAYEQYF.